This section outlines one T cell receptor beta chain sequence together with its context. The junction shows a germline mismatch at one end, possibly a read error. This sample was included in a study of blood T cell repertoires in COVID-19. Study-wide context: Samples taken during acute and convalescent COVID-19 were collected in the United States, Italy and Spain.

Germline V gene data show CDR1 as MNHNS and CDR2 as SASEGT. CDR3 length: 13 amino acids. The data were produced by immunoSEQ multiplex PCR, yet TCRdb's version contains in-frame clones alone and is incomplete. The sample shows approximately 33,000 clones, over 75% of them seen only once. The rearrangement uses TRBV6-1 and TRBJ2-7, with 9 nucleotides matching TRBD1. Input material: peripheral blood. This TCR was sampled from a man aged 60 to 69 with COVID-19, enrolled during active disease. CDR3 loop: CASSEARMDRGFF. CDR3 DNA: TGTGCCAGCAGTGAAGCGCGGATGGACAGGGGTTTCTTC.